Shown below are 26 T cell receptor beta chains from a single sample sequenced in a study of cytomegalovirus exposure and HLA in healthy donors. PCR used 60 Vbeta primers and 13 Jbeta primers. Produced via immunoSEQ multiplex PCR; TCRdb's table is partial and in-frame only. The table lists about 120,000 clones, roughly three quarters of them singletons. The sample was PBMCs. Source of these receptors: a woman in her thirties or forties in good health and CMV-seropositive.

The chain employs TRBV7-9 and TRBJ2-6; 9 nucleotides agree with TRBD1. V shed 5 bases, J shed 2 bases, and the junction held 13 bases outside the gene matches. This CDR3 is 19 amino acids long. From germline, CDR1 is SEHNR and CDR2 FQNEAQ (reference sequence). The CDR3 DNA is TGTGCCAGCAGCCCACAGGCCGGGACAGGGTGGGCTGGGGCCAACGTCCTGACTTTC. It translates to CASSPQAGTGWAGANVLTF.

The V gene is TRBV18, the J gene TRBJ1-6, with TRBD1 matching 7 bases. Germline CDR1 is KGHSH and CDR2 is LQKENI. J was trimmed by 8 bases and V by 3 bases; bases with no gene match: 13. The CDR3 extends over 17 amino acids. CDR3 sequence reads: CASSPTRLQGLDSPLHF. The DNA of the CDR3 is TGTGCCAGCTCACCGACTAGACTACAGGGGTTAGATTCACCCCTCCACTTT.

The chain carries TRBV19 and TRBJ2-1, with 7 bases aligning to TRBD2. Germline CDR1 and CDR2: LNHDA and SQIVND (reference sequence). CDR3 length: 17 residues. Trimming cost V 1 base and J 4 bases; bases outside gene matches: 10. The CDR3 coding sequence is TGTGCCAGTAGTATAGGAGCCAGCGGGGACCCTTACAATGAGCAGTTCTTC. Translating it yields CASSIGASGDPYNEQFF.

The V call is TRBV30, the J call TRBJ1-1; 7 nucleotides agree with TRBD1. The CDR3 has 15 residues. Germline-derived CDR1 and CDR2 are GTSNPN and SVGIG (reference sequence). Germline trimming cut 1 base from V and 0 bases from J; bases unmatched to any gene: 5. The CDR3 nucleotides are TGTGCCTGGAGTGCGGGACAGATAATGAACACTGAAGCTTTCTTT. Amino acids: CAWSAGQIMNTEAFF.

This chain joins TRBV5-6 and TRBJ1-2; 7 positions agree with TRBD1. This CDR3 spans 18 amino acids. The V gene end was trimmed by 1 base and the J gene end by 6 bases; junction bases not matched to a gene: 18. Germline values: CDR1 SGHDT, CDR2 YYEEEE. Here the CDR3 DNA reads TGTGCCAGCAGCTTGAGGACCCCAGGGGGAATTACGCAAGATGGCTACACCTTC. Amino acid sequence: CASSLRTPGGITQDGYTF.

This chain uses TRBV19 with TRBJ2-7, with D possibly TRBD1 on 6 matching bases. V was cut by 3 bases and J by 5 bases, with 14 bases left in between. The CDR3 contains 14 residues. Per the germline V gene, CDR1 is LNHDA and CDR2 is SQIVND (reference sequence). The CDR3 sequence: CASSIWLRGDEQYF. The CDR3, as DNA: TGTGCCAGTAGTATTTGGCTCAGGGGCGACGAGCAGTACTTC.

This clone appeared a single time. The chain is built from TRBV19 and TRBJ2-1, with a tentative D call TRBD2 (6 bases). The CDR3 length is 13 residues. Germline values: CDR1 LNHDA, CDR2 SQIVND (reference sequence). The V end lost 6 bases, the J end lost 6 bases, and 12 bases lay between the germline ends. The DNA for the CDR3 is TGTGCCAGTAGCGGGGGAGCATTCAATGAGCAGTTCTTC. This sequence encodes CASSGGAFNEQFF.

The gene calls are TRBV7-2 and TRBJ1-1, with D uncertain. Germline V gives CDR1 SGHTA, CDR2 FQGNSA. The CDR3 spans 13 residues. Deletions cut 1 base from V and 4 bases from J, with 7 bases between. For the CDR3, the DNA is TGTGCCAGCAGCTTAGAGAGAGGCACTGAAGCTTTCTTT. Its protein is CASSLERGTEAFF.

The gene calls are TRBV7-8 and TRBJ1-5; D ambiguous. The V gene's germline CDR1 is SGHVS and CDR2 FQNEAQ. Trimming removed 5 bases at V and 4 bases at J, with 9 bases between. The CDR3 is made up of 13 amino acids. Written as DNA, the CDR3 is TGTGCCAGCAGCCAGGTGCGAAATCAGCCCCAGCATTTT. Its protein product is CASSQVRNQPQHF.

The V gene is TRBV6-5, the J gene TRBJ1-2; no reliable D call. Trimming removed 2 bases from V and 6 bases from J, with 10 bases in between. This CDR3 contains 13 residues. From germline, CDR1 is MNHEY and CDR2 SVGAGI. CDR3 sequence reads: CASSYGGRDGYTF. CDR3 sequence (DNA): TGTGCCAGCAGTTACGGAGGACGGGATGGCTACACCTTC.

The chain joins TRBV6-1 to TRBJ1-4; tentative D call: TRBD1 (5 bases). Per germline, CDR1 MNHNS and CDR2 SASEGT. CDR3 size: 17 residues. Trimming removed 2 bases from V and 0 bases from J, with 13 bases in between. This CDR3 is CASSERPLQATNEKLFF. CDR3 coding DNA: TGTGCCAGCAGTGAAAGGCCATTACAGGCAACTAATGAAAAACTGTTTTTT.

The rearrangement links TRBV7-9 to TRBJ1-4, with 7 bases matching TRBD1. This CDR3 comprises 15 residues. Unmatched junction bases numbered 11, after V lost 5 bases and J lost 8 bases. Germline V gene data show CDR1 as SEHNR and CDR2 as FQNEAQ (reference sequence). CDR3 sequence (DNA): TGTGCCAGCAGCACAACGACAGGGTACGGAGAAAAACTGTTTTTT. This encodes CASSTTTGYGEKLFF.

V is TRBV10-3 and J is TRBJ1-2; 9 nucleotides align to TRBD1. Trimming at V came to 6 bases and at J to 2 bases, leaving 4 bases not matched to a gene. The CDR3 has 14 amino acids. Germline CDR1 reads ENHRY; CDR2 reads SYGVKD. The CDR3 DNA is TGTGCCATCAGAAGGACAGGGGAGAACTATGGCTACACCTTC. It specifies CAIRRTGENYGYTF.

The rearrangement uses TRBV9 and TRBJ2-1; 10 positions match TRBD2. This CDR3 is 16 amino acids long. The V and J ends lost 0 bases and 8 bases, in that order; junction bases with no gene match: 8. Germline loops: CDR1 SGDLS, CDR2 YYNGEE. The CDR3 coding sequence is TGTGCCAGCAGCGTAGCTGGGAGCGGGGGGGTCTATGAGCAGTTCTTC. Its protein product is CASSVAGSGGVYEQFF.

The CDR3: CASSFLAGANNEQFF. CDR3 nucleotide sequence: TGCGCCAGCAGCTTCTTAGCGGGGGCGAACAATGAGCAGTTCTTC. V and J are TRBV5-1 and TRBJ2-1; 9 bases match TRBD2. With V trimmed by 2 bases and J by 5 bases, 5 bases remained unmatched. The CDR3 consists of 15 residues. Germline CDR1 SGHRS, CDR2 YFSETQ. The full variable domain, rest sourced from reference TRBV5-1 and TRBJ2-1, is KAGVTQTPRYLIKTRGQQVTLSCSPISGHRSVSWYQQTPGQGLQFLFEYFSETQRNKGNFPGRFSGRQFSNSRSEMNVSTLELGDSALYLCASSFLAGANNEQFFGPGTRLTVL.

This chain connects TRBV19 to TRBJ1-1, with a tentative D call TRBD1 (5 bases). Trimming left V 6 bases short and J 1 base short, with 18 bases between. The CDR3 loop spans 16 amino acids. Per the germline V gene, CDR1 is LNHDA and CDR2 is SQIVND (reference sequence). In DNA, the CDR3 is TGTGCCAGTAGAGACCACGGGACGCGGGGGAACACTGAAGCTTTCTTT. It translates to CASRDHGTRGNTEAFF.

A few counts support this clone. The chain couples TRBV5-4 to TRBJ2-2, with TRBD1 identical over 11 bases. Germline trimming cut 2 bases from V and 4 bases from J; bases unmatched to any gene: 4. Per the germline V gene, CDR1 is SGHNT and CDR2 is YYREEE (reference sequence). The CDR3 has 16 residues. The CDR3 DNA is TGTGCCAGCAGCTTCCGGACAGGGGGCGGCACCGGGGAGCTGTTTTTT. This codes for CASSFRTGGGTGELFF.

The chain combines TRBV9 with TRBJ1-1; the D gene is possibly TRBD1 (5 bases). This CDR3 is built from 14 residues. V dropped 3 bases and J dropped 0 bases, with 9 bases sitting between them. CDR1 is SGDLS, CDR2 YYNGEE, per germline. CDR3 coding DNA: TGTGCCAGCAGCGGGACAATGATGAACACTGAAGCTTTCTTT. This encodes CASSGTMMNTEAFF.

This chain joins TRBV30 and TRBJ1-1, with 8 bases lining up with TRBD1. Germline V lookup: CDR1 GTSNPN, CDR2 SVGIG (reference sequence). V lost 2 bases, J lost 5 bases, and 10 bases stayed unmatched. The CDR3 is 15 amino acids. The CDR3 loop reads CAWSWAGGHRTEAFF. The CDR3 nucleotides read TGTGCCTGGAGTTGGGCAGGGGGCCATCGGACTGAAGCTTTCTTT.

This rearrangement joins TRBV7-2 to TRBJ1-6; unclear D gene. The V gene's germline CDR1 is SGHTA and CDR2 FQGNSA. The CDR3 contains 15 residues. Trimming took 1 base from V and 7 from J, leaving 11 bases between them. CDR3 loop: CASSLGVINNSPLHF. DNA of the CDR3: TGTGCCAGCAGCTTAGGCGTAATTAACAATTCACCCCTCCACTTT. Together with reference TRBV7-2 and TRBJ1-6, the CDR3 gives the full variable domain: GAGVSQSPSNKVTEKGKDVELRCDPISGHTALYWYRQSLGQGLEFLIYFQGNSAPDKSGLPSDRFSAERTGGSVSTLTIQRTQQEDSAVYLCASSLGVINNSPLHFGNGTRLTVT.

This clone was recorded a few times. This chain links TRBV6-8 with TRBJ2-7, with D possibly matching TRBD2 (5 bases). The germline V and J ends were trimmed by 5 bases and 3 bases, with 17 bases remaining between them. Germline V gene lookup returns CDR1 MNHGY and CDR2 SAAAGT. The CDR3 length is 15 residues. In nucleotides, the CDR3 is TGTGCCAGCAGTCGGACCGGGCGGGCGATCTACGAGCAGTACTTC. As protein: CASSRTGRAIYEQYF.

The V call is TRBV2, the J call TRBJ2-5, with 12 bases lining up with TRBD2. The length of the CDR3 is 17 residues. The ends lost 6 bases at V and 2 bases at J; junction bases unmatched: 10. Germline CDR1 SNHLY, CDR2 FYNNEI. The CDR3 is CASSRRTSGARQETQYF. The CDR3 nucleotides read TGTGCCAGCAGCCGCCGGACTAGCGGGGCACGACAAGAGACCCAGTACTTC. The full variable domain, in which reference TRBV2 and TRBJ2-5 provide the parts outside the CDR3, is EPEVTQTPSHQVTQMGQEVILRCVPISNHLYFYWYRQILGQKVEFLVSFYNNEISEKSEIFDDQFSVERPDGSNFTLKIRSTKLEDSAMYFCASSRRTSGARQETQYFGPGTRLLVL.

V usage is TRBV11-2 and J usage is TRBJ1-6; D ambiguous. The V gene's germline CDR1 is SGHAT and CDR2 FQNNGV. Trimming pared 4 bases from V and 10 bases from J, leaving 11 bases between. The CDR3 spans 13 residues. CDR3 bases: TGTGCCAGCAGCTCCCCTAAGAACTCACCCCTCCACTTT. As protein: CASSSPKNSPLHF.

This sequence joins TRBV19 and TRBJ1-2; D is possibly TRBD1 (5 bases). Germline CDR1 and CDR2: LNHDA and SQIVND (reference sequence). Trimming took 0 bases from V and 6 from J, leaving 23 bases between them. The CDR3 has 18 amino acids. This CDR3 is CASSIDLLAGFKRDGYTF. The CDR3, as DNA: TGTGCCAGTAGTATAGATCTATTGGCAGGGTTCAAAAGGGATGGCTACACCTTC.

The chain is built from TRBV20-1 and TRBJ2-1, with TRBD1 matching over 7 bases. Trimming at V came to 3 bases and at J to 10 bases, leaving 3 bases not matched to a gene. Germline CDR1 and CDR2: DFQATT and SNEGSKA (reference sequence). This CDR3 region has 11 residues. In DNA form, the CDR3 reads TGCAGTGCTAGTGAACAGGGGGAGCAGTTCTTC. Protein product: CSASEQGEQFF.

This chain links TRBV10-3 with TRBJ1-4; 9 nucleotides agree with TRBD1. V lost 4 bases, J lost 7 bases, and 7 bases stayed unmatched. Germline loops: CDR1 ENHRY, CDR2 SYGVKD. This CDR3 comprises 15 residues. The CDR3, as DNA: TGTGCCATCAGTGTGGGGACAGGGAAGGGTGAAAAACTGTTTTTT. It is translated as CAISVGTGKGEKLFF.